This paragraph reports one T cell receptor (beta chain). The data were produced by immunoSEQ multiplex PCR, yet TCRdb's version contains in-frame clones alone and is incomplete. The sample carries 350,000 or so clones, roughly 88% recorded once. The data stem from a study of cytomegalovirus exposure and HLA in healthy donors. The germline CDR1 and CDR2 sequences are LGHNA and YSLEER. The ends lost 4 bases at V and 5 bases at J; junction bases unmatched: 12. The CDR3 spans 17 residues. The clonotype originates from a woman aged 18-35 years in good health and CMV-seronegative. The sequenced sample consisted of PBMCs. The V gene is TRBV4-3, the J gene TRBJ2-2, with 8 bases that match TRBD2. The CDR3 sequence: CASSPHREGGPTGELFF. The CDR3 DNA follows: TGCGCCAGCAGCCCACATCGGGAGGGAGGCCCGACCGGGGAGCTGTTTTTT.